What follows describes a single TCR beta chain. Its antigen is not identified. The table came from immunoSEQ multiplex PCR; TCRdb's copy has only in-frame clones and leaves some out. The top ten clones hold roughly 7% of a sample with 2,000 to 3,000 clones, about 85% of them seen once. The data derive from a study of chemoradiotherapy in HPV16-positive cancers. Study outcomes and limitations: Functional assays defining HPV-specific T cells used only two HPV16-positive patients. Candidate HPV-specific clones and E7-related TCR motifs grew in tumor during treatment.

Repeated repertoire sampling spanned the course of chemoradiotherapy. The receptor's source is a human donor with HPV-associated anogenital cancer. Material: tumor tissue, obtained from a patient who underwent chemoradiotherapy.

CDR3 residues: CASSKEAEPGTQYF. DNA for the CDR3: TGTGCCAGCAGCAAAGAGGCAGAGCCGGGGACCCAGTACTTC. V usage is TRBV21-1 and J usage is TRBJ2-5; TRBD2, the table's D call, was not compared with the DNA. TRBV21-1 is tagged as a pseudogene. The CDR3 loop spans 14 amino acids.